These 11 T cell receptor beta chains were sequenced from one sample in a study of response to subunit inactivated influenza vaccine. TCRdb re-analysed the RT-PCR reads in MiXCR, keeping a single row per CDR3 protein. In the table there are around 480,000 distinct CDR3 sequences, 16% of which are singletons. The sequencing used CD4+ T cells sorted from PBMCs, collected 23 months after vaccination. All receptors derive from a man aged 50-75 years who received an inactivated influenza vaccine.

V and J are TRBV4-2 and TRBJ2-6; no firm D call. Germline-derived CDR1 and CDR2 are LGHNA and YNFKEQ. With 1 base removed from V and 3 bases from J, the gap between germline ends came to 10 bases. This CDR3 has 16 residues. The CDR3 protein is CASSQVGIFGANVLTF. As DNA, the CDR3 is TGTGCCAGCAGCCAAGTTGGAATTTTTGGGGCCAACGTCCTGACTTTC.

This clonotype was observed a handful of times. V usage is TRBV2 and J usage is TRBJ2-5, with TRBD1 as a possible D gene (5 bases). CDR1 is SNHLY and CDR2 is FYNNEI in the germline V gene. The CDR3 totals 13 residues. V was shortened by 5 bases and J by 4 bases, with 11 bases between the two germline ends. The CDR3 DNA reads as TGTGCCAGCAGTAAGAATAGGGGAGAGACCCAGTACTTC. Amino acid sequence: CASSKNRGETQYF.

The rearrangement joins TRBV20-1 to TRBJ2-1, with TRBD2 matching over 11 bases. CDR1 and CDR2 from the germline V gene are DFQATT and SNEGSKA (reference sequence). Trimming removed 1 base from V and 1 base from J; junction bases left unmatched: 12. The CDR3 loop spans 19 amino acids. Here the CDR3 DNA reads TGCAGTGCTAGAGCCTTTAGCGGGAGGGACCAAAGATCCTACAATGAGCAGTTCTTC. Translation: CSARAFSGRDQRSYNEQFF.

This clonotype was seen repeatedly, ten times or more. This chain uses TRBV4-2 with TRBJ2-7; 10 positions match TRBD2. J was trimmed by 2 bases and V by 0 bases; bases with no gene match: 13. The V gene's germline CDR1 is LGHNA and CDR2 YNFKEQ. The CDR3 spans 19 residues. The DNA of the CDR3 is TGTGCCAGCAGCCAAGAATTAAGAAGCCCCCTAGCGGGAGCCTACGAGCAGTACTTC. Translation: CASSQELRSPLAGAYEQYF.

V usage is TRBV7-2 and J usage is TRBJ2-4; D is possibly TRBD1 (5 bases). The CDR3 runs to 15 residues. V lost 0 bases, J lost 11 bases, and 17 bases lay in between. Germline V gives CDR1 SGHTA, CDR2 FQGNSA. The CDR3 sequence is CASSLARVRNRVQYF. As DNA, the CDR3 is TGTGCCAGCAGCTTAGCCAGGGTGCGGAACCGTGTTCAGTACTTC.

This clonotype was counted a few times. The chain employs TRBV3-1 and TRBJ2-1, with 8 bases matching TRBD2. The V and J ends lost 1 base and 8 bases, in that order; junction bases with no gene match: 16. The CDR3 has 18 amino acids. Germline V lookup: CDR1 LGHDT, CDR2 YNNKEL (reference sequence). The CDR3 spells CASSQGKSGTRRFDEQFF. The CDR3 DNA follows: TGTGCCAGCAGCCAAGGCAAATCCGGGACTAGAAGGTTTGATGAGCAGTTCTTC.

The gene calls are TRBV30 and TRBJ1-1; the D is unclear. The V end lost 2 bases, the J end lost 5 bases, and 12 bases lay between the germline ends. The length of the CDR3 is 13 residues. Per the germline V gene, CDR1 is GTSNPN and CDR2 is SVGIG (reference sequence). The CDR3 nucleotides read TGTGCCTGGAGTAGCGACTCCTTAACTGAAGCTTTCTTT. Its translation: CAWSSDSLTEAFF.

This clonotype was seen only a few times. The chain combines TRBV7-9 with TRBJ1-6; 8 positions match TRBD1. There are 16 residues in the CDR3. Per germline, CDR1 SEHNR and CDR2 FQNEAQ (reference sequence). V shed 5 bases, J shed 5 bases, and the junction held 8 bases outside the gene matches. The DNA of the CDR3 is TGTGCCAGCAGCGTCATGACAGGGGTCCATAATTCACCCCTCCACTTT. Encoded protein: CASSVMTGVHNSPLHF.

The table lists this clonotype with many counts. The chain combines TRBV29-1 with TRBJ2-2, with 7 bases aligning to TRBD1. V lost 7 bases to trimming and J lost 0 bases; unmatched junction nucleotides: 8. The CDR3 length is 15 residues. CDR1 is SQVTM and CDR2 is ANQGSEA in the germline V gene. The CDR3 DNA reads TGCAGCGCACACAGGGGAACAGCGAACACCGGGGAGCTGTTTTTT. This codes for CSAHRGTANTGELFF.

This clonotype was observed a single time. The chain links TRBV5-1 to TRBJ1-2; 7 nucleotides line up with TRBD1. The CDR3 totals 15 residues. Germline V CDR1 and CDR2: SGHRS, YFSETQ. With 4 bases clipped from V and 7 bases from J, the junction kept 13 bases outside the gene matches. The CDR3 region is CASSPTTGQQVGYTF. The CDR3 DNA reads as TGCGCCAGCAGCCCGACCACGGGACAGCAAGTTGGCTACACCTTC. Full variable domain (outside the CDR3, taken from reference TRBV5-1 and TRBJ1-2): KAGVTQTPRYLIKTRGQQVTLSCSPISGHRSVSWYQQTPGQGLQFLFEYFSETQRNKGNFPGRFSGRQFSNSRSEMNVSTLELGDSALYLCASSPTTGQQVGYTFGSGTRLTVV.

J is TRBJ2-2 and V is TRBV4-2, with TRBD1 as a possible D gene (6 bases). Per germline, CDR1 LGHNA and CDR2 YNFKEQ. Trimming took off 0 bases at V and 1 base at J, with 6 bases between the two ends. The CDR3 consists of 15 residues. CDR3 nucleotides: TGTGCCAGCAGCCAAGAGACAGGGAACACCGGGGAGCTGTTTTTT. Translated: CASSQETGNTGELFF.